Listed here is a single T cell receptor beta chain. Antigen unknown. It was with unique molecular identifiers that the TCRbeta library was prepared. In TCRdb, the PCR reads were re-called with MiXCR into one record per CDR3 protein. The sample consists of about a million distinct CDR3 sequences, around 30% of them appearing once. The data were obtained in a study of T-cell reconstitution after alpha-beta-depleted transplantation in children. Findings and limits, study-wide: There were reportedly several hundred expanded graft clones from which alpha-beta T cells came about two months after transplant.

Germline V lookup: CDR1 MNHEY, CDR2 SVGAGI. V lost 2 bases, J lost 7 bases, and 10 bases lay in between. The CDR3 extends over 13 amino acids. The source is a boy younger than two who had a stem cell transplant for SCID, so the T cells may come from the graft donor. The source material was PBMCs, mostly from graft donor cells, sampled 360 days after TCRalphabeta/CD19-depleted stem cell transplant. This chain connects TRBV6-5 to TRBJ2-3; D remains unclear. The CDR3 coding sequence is TGTGCCAGCAGTTACACGTCGAGGAATACGCAGTATTTT. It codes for CASSYTSRNTQYF.